This T cell receptor (beta chain) was recovered during a study of metastatic and nonmetastatic thyroid tumors. Turning to the study itself: Peripheral blood and tumor or nodule samples from malignant and benign thyroid patients were compared. Study-wide results and caveats: Benign nodules were reported to have significantly lower TCR beta diversity than malignant thyroid tumors, in blood and tumor.

Original analysis: Using the CDR3 differences seen across clinicopathological groups, the authors built a distant-metastasis classifier for papillary thyroid cancer, which was meant to discriminate distant-metastatic patients. TCRdb re-called the PCR reads through MiXCR. The V and J calls here are based on TCRdb, not the publication. The sample has 5,500 to 7,500 clones, roughly 30% seen once. This clone appeared a few times. Antigen unknown. Thyroid surgery had not been preceded by any treatment in any patient. Sequencing input: adjacent normal tissue. This TCR was recovered from a female donor with papillary thyroid cancer or a benign thyroid nodule (not recorded which). Some clones in this sample may be carry-over from other donors' samples.

CDR3 in DNA: TGTGCCAGTAGTATTGGGCCCAGCAGGGAGCAGTTCTTC. It specifies CASSIGPSREQFF. The rearrangement uses TRBV19 and TRBJ2-1; the D is unclear. The V end was cut by 3 bases, the J end by 10 bases, with 13 bases between. CDR1 and CDR2 from the germline V gene are LNHDA and SQIVND (reference sequence). The CDR3 has 13 residues.